This TCR beta chain was identified during a study of early T cells in non-severe SARS-CoV-2 infection. The CDR3 covers 13 residues. CDR1 and CDR2 (germline): SGHVS, FNYEAQ. TCRdb reanalysed the 5' RACE reads using MiXCR and keeps one entry per CDR3 protein. Of tens of thousands of distinct CDR3 sequences in the sample, roughly 4% were seen once. Turning to this clonotype: An end of the junction differs from the germline gene, which may be a read error.

This TCR was sampled from an adult who was a healthcare worker with PCR-confirmed SARS-CoV-2 infection or an uninfected control (not recorded which). The sequenced sample was whole blood. This chain connects TRBV7-6 to TRBJ2-7, with 7 positions matching TRBD1. The CDR3 region is CACSSRTGPEQYF. The DNA for the CDR3 is TGTGCCTGCAGCTCACGGACAGGTCCCGAGCAGTACTTC.